The present T cell receptor beta chain was sequenced within a study of Ad26.COV2.S vaccination and SARS-CoV-2 variants. The wider study: Donor got 5x10^10 or 1x10^11 viral particles of Ad26.COV2.S.

In germline, CDR1 is KGHDR, CDR2 SFDVKD. V lost 4 bases and J lost 7; bases outside the gene matches: 12. The CDR3 loop spans 16 amino acids. The assay was immunoSEQ multiplex PCR, and TCRdb's table has in-frame clones only and misses some. The sample carries 360,000 or so clones, roughly 90% recorded once. General observations from the study: Substantial post-vaccination breadth of spike-specific CD8+ and CD4+ T cell responses was reported.

Treatment described: roughly 20 received Ad26.COV2.S at low or high dose, single or two shots; about 5 received placebo; per-sample allocation not given. All samples were drawn on day 63, counting from the first vaccine or placebo injection. It was Wuhan-strain SARS-CoV-2 spike that the Ad26 vaccine vector expressed. The count of this clone is one. The antigen remains undetermined. This sequence was found in a person between 18 and 65 years old who received the Ad26.COV2.S COVID-19 vaccine or a placebo. Sequencing was performed on peripheral blood, taken in a trial of Ad26.COV2.S vaccine versus placebo. V gene TRBV24-1 combines with J gene TRBJ1-2, with 9 nucleotides matching TRBD1. CDR3 sequence: CATSDLSGTGISGYTF. The DNA for the CDR3 is TGTGCCACCAGTGACCTCTCCGGGACAGGGATTAGTGGCTACACCTTC.